The 27 T cell receptor beta chains below all came from one sample that was sequenced in a study of technical replicates of blood from a handful of donors. Measured with immunoSEQ multiplex PCR; TCRdb has only the in-frame clones, and not every one. The sample carries 65,000 to 90,000 clones, roughly 93% recorded once. Sequencing was carried out using T cells isolated from PBMCs. These receptor sequences come from a human donor in good health.

The chain has TRBV6-8 and TRBJ2-1; TRBD2 matches at 12 bases. J gave up 4 bases and V 2 bases, and 12 bases lay outside the gene matches. Germline loops: CDR1 MNHGY, CDR2 SAAAGT. The CDR3 extends over 19 amino acids. Written as DNA, the CDR3 is TGTGCCAGCAGTTACCCTAACAGGGGGCTAGCGGGGGGGTACAATGAGCAGTTCTTC. It encodes CASSYPNRGLAGGYNEQFF.

This rearrangement joins TRBV19 to TRBJ2-1, with D uncertain. V lost 0 bases and J 3 bases, leaving 3 bases between the germline ends. The germline CDR1 and CDR2 sequences are LNHDA and SQIVND (reference sequence). This CDR3 region has 13 residues. The CDR3 sequence: CASSIDSYNEQFF. DNA for the CDR3: TGTGCCAGTAGTATAGACAGCTACAATGAGCAGTTCTTC.

The CDR3 loop is CASRARQGSTGELFF. The CDR3 DNA reads TGTGCCAGCAGGGCGAGACAGGGGTCCACCGGGGAGCTGTTTTTT. The genes are TRBV25-1 and TRBJ2-2; 8 bases line up with TRBD1. Germline trimming cut 6 bases from V and 4 bases from J; bases unmatched to any gene: 7. There are 15 residues in the CDR3. The germline CDR1 and CDR2 sequences are MGHDK and SYGVNS.

The chain is built from TRBV18 and TRBJ2-1; D perhaps matches TRBD2 (5 bases). CDR1 KGHSH and CDR2 LQKENI come from the germline V gene. This CDR3 region has 15 residues. With 2 bases removed from V and 5 bases from J, the gap between germline ends came to 13 bases. CDR3 sequence: CASSPKGRVNNEQFF. Written as DNA, the CDR3 is TGTGCCAGCTCACCAAAAGGGCGGGTGAACAATGAGCAGTTCTTC.

This rearrangement joins TRBV12-5 to TRBJ2-7; TRBD1 is a possible D gene (6 bases). The CDR3 has 13 amino acids. The germline gives CDR1 LGHNT, CDR2 FRNRAP. Trimming cost V 5 bases and J 6 bases, with 14 bases left between them. CDR3 loop: CASGVKAQGEQYF. CDR3 in DNA: TGTGCTAGTGGTGTCAAAGCACAGGGCGAGCAGTACTTC.

This chain joins TRBV11-3 and TRBJ2-3; 9 bases are a match to TRBD1. J was trimmed by 5 bases and V by 4 bases; bases with no gene match: 7. Germline V gene sequence: CDR1 SGHNT, CDR2 YENEEA. There are 15 residues in the CDR3. The CDR3 sequence is CASSSSPGQGDTQYF. DNA of the CDR3: TGTGCCAGCAGCTCGAGTCCGGGACAGGGAGATACGCAGTATTTT. Using reference TRBV11-3 and TRBJ2-3 for the parts outside the CDR3, the full variable domain is EAGVVQSPRYKIIEKKQPVAFWCNPISGHNTLYWYLQNLGQGPELLIRYENEEAVDDSQLPKDRFSAERLKGVDSTLKIQPAELGDSAVYLCASSSSPGQGDTQYFGPGTRLTVL.

The chain uses TRBV7-2 and TRBJ2-2; TRBD1 aligns across 9 bases. The CDR3 runs 15 residues. The germline CDR1 and CDR2 sequences are SGHTA and FQGNSA. V lost 5 bases to trimming and J lost 5 bases; unmatched junction nucleotides: 6. The CDR3 loop is CASSPRTGATGELFF. DNA of the CDR3: TGTGCCAGCAGCCCACGGACAGGGGCTACCGGGGAGCTGTTTTTT.

The CDR3 loop reads CASSVGGTSGAGELFF. The CDR3 DNA reads TGTGCCAGCAGTGTTGGTGGGACTAGCGGGGCCGGGGAGCTGTTTTTT. The chain has TRBV25-1 and TRBJ2-2; TRBD2 agrees at 13 bases. This CDR3 comprises 16 residues. The ends lost 4 bases at V and 6 bases at J; junction bases unmatched: 5. Germline-derived CDR1 and CDR2 are MGHDK and SYGVNS.

The chain uses TRBV14 and TRBJ1-1; no clear D gene. Germline values: CDR1 SGHDN, CDR2 FVKESK. Between the trimmed V and J ends, which lost 0 bases and 4 bases, there was a span of 21 bases. The CDR3 totals 18 residues. The CDR3 DNA reads as TGTGCCAGCAGCCAAGATCGAACACTATCACTAATAGCCACTGAAGCTTTCTTT. It encodes CASSQDRTLSLIATEAFF.

This CDR3 is CASMPSTGTGELFF. The CDR3 DNA is TGCGCCAGCATGCCCTCCACAGGTACCGGGGAGCTGTTTTTT. This chain links TRBV4-1 with TRBJ2-2, with D possibly TRBD1 on 5 matching bases. This CDR3 spans 14 amino acids. Germline loops: CDR1 MGHRA, CDR2 YSYEKL. Trimming pared 7 bases from V and 5 bases from J, leaving 14 bases between.

This sequence joins TRBV7-3 and TRBJ1-2; D uncertain. This CDR3 comprises 17 residues. Germline CDR1 and CDR2: SGHTA and FQGTGA. V shed 1 base and J shed 0 bases, with 15 bases lying between them. The CDR3 region is CASSLKAGAASNYGYTF. CDR3 bases: TGTGCCAGCAGCTTAAAGGCGGGAGCAGCTTCTAACTATGGCTACACCTTC.

This chain uses TRBV28 with TRBJ1-3, with 9 bases that match TRBD1. Germline values: CDR1 MDHEN, CDR2 SYDVKM. V trimming: 4 bases; J trimming: 5 bases; junction bases outside the gene matches: 6. The CDR3 runs 15 residues. CDR3 nucleotides: TGTGCCAGCAGTTCCGCCGGGACAGGGAGAAACACCATATATTTT. It translates to CASSSAGTGRNTIYF.

J is TRBJ2-7 and V is TRBV27; 10 bases are a match to TRBD1. Trimming cost V 6 bases and J 7 bases; bases outside gene matches: 6. This CDR3 contains 13 residues. Germline CDR1 and CDR2: MNHEY and SMNVEV (reference sequence). CDR3 residues: CASSRQGAGEQYF. The CDR3 bases are TGTGCCAGCAGCCGACAGGGGGCCGGGGAGCAGTACTTC.

J is TRBJ1-1 and V is TRBV11-2; D possibly corresponds to TRBD1 (6 bases). The CDR3 extends over 13 amino acids. V was clipped by 1 base and J by 5 bases, with 8 bases between them. CDR1 and CDR2 (germline): SGHAT, FQNNGV. The CDR3: CASSLVQGTEAFF. For the CDR3, the DNA is TGTGCCAGCAGCTTAGTACAGGGTACTGAAGCTTTCTTT.

The J gene is TRBJ1-1, the V gene TRBV11-2; the D gene is possibly TRBD1 (6 bases). Germline values: CDR1 SGHAT, CDR2 FQNNGV. Trimming removed 8 bases from V and 7 bases from J, with 20 bases in between. This CDR3 contains 14 residues. The CDR3 loop is CASGQSRRNFEAFF. In DNA form, the CDR3 reads TGTGCCAGCGGACAGTCCCGAAGGAATTTTGAAGCTTTCTTT. The full variable domain, completed using reference TRBV11-2 and TRBJ1-1, is EAGVAQSPRYKIIEKRQSVAFWCNPISGHATLYWYQQILGQGPKLLIQFQNNGVVDDSQLPKDRFSAERLKGVDSTLKIQPAKLEDSAVYLCASGQSRRNFEAFFGQGTRLTVV.

V is TRBV5-1 and J is TRBJ2-7, with 7 bases fitting TRBD2. The CDR3 is 16 amino acids. Germline CDR1 and CDR2: SGHRS and YFSETQ. V was pared by 1 base and J by 1 base, with 8 bases of the junction left unmatched. In nucleotides, the CDR3 is TGCGCCAGCAGCTTGTTTAGGGCGGGAGAATCCTACGAGCAGTACTTC. This translates into CASSLFRAGESYEQYF.

The chain links TRBV4-2 to TRBJ2-5; 7 bases are a match to TRBD2. V dropped 0 bases and J dropped 5; count of bases not matched to a gene: 6. Germline loops: CDR1 LGHNA, CDR2 YNFKEQ. The CDR3 spans 15 residues. This CDR3 is CASSQDIGLDETQYF. CDR3 coding DNA: TGTGCCAGCAGCCAAGATATAGGACTAGACGAGACCCAGTACTTC.

The rearrangement joins TRBV27 to TRBJ1-4; 7 nucleotides match TRBD1. Germline V gene sequence: CDR1 MNHEY, CDR2 SMNVEV (reference sequence). J lost 7 bases, V lost 6 bases, and 5 bases had no gene match. This CDR3 contains 13 residues. In DNA, the CDR3 is TGTGCCAGCAGACTAAACAGGGGTGAAAAACTGTTTTTT. This encodes CASRLNRGEKLFF.

The V and J genes are TRBV6-5 and TRBJ2-7; tentative D call: TRBD1 (5 bases). The CDR3 is made up of 13 amino acids. The germline V gene has CDR1 MNHEY and CDR2 SVGAGI. V was cut by 4 bases and J by 5 bases, with 12 bases left in between. The CDR3 bases are TGTGCCAGCAGTTCGACAGTATTGGACGAGCAGTACTTC. This encodes CASSSTVLDEQYF.

This clone showed up just a few times. The chain recombines TRBV10-3 with TRBJ1-1, with D maybe TRBD1 (5 bases). Trimming removed 6 bases at V and 5 bases at J, with 19 bases between. The CDR3 has 15 residues. CDR1 ENHRY and CDR2 SYGVKD come from the germline V gene. This chain's CDR3 is CAIRSGTGGGTEAFF. CDR3 DNA: TGTGCCATCAGGTCGGGGACGGGAGGAGGGACTGAAGCTTTCTTT.

The V call is TRBV11-3, the J call TRBJ2-1, with 7 bases matching TRBD1. V shed 0 bases and J 3 bases; nucleotides not matched to a gene: 8. There are 17 residues in the CDR3. Germline V gene lookup returns CDR1 SGHNT and CDR2 YENEEA. Here the CDR3 reads CASSLDHDRELYNEQFF. The CDR3 DNA reads TGTGCCAGCAGCTTAGATCACGACAGGGAACTCTACAATGAGCAGTTCTTC. Full variable domain (rest looked up from reference TRBV11-3 and TRBJ2-1): EAGVVQSPRYKIIEKKQPVAFWCNPISGHNTLYWYLQNLGQGPELLIRYENEEAVDDSQLPKDRFSAERLKGVDSTLKIQPAELGDSAVYLCASSLDHDRELYNEQFFGPGTRLTVL.

The chain combines TRBV5-1 with TRBJ2-7, with 7 nucleotides matching TRBD1. The CDR3 spans 16 residues. Trimming removed 4 bases from V and 2 bases from J; junction bases left unmatched: 12. CDR1 is SGHRS and CDR2 is YFSETQ in the germline V gene. For the CDR3, the DNA is TGCGCCAGCAGCGGACAGGAGCGACTAATAGCCTACGAGCAGTACTTC. As protein: CASSGQERLIAYEQYF.

There are a few counts of this clone. The chain combines TRBV7-9 with TRBJ1-4; D remains ambiguous. The CDR3 runs to 12 residues. Germline-derived CDR1 and CDR2 are SEHNR and FQNEAQ (reference sequence). Trimming removed 5 bases from V and 6 bases from J, with 7 bases in between. CDR3 in DNA: TGTGCCAGCAGCCTGAGAGATGAAAAACTGTTTTTT. Its translation: CASSLRDEKLFF.

The chain employs TRBV11-1 and TRBJ1-1, with D possibly TRBD1 on 5 matching bases. The V end lost 1 base, the J end lost 1 base, and 7 bases lay between the germline ends. Germline V gives CDR1 SGHAT, CDR2 FQDESV (reference sequence). The CDR3 is 14 residues long. Here the CDR3 DNA reads TGTGCCAGCAGCTTAGACAGGCAGAACACTGAAGCTTTCTTT. Amino acids: CASSLDRQNTEAFF.

V is TRBV27 and J is TRBJ1-1; no definite D call. The CDR3 extends over 11 amino acids. Per germline, CDR1 MNHEY and CDR2 SMNVEV (reference sequence). V was pared by 7 bases and J by 6 bases, with 9 bases between. CDR3 protein: CASIGGAEAFF. In DNA, the CDR3 is TGTGCCAGCATCGGTGGAGCTGAAGCTTTCTTT.

This chain links TRBV29-1 with TRBJ1-5; 8 positions match TRBD1. J was trimmed by 0 bases and V by 6 bases; bases with no gene match: 10. This CDR3 is built from 16 residues. Germline loops: CDR1 SQVTM, CDR2 ANQGSEA. The chain's CDR3 is CSVIMTGADSNQPQHF. CDR3 DNA sequence: TGCAGCGTGATCATGACAGGGGCTGATAGCAATCAGCCCCAGCATTTT.

The chain has TRBV27 and TRBJ1-5, with TRBD1 as a possible D gene (5 bases). Trimming cost V 5 bases and J 5 bases, with 16 bases left between them. CDR3 size: 15 residues. From germline, CDR1 is MNHEY and CDR2 SMNVEV (reference sequence). The CDR3 bases are TGTGCCAGCAGTCTCGCAGGGATCTGGGATCAGCCCCAGCATTTT. Protein: CASSLAGIWDQPQHF.